The 24 T cell receptor beta chains below were found in one sample sequenced in a study of T cells in localized non-small cell lung cancer. Produced via immunoSEQ multiplex PCR; TCRdb's table is partial and in-frame only. The sample carries approximately 33,000 clones, around nine tenths recorded once. The input for sequencing was peripheral blood, taken before any cancer treatment. These receptors were obtained from a woman aged 35-75 years with stage I lung adenocarcinoma.

This chain uses TRBV4-1 with TRBJ2-3; 7 bases align to TRBD2. Trimming removed 0 bases from V and 1 base from J; junction bases left unmatched: 4. CDR1 is MGHRA and CDR2 is YSYEKL in the germline V gene. This CDR3 spans 16 amino acids. The CDR3 sequence is CASSQDRTSGTDTQYF. The CDR3 DNA follows: TGCGCCAGCAGCCAAGATCGGACTAGTGGCACAGATACGCAGTATTTT.

This chain joins TRBV19 and TRBJ2-7, with D possibly being TRBD2 (5 bases). V shed 3 bases and J shed 6 bases, with 6 bases lying between them. The CDR3 sequence is 11 residues long. Germline V gene lookup returns CDR1 LNHDA and CDR2 SQIVND (reference sequence). CDR3 protein: CASSIRGEQYF. The CDR3 DNA reads TGTGCCAGTAGTATTCGGGGCGAGCAGTACTTC.

This clone was seen a single time. The chain has TRBV4-2 and TRBJ2-1, with 10 bases identical to TRBD1. Germline V CDR1 and CDR2: LGHNA, YNFKEQ. The CDR3 spans 15 residues. V lost 4 bases to trimming and J lost 6 bases; unmatched junction nucleotides: 6. The DNA of the CDR3 is TGTGCCAGCAGCCCTCGACAGGGGGCGGGCAATGAGCAGTTCTTC. Its protein product is CASSPRQGAGNEQFF.

The chain employs TRBV7-8 and TRBJ1-3; D remains unclear. V gave up 4 bases and J gave up 7 bases, with 11 bases separating them. Germline lookup yields CDR1 SGHVS and CDR2 FQNEAQ. CDR3 size: 13 residues. The CDR3 nucleotides read TGTGCCAGCAGCTCTCGACCCGGGAACACCATATATTTT. It encodes CASSSRPGNTIYF.

The V gene is TRBV28, the J gene TRBJ1-5; D possibly corresponds to TRBD1 (5 bases). This CDR3 has 13 amino acids. Germline CDR1 and CDR2: MDHEN and SYDVKM. Trimming stripped 6 bases from V and 7 bases from J, with 13 bases between. The CDR3 nucleotides read TGTGCCAGCAGATTCAGGGTAGGACAGCCCCAGCATTTT. Its translation is CASRFRVGQPQHF.

The gene calls are TRBV30 and TRBJ2-7; the D is unclear. Germline V gene sequence: CDR1 GTSNPN, CDR2 SVGIG (reference sequence). The CDR3 is 11 amino acids. V gave up 1 base and J gave up 3 bases, with 4 bases separating them. The CDR3 nucleotides read TGTGCCTGGAGTGCCAACTACGAGCAGTACTTC. Amino acid sequence: CAWSANYEQYF.

This chain connects TRBV4-1 to TRBJ1-1; 8 bases map to TRBD1. The CDR3 has 15 residues. Per the germline V gene, CDR1 is MGHRA and CDR2 is YSYEKL. The V gene end was trimmed by 4 bases and the J gene end by 2 bases; junction bases not matched to a gene: 6. CDR3 in DNA: TGCGCCAGCAGCCGAGAGACAGGGGATAACACTGAAGCTTTCTTT. Amino acids: CASSRETGDNTEAFF.

The rearrangement uses TRBV5-6 and TRBJ2-5; 8 bases agree with TRBD2. The CDR3 is 17 amino acids. Germline-derived CDR1 and CDR2 are SGHDT and YYEEEE. V was pared by 0 bases and J by 2 bases, with 9 bases of the junction left unmatched. DNA for the CDR3: TGTGCCAGCAGCTTGGTTTCGGGACTAGAAGCACAAGAGACCCAGTACTTC. Translation gives CASSLVSGLEAQETQYF. Complete variable domain (other parts from reference TRBV5-6 and TRBJ2-5): DAGVTQSPTHLIKTRGQQVTLRCSPKSGHDTVSWYQQALGQGPQFIFQYYEEEERQRGNFPDRFSGHQFPNYSSELNVNALLLGDSALYLCASSLVSGLEAQETQYFGPGTRLLVL.

The rearrangement uses TRBV2 and TRBJ1-1; maybe TRBD1 (6 bases). The CDR3 spans 12 residues. Germline CDR1 SNHLY, CDR2 FYNNEI. V gave up 8 bases and J gave up 4 bases, with 11 bases separating them. The CDR3 sequence: CASVGRGTEAFF. DNA for the CDR3: TGTGCCAGCGTTGGCAGGGGCACTGAAGCTTTCTTT. Based on the CDR3 plus reference TRBV2 and TRBJ1-1, the full variable domain is EPEVTQTPSHQVTQMGQEVILRCVPISNHLYFYWYRQILGQKVEFLVSFYNNEISEKSEIFDDQFSVERPDGSNFTLKIRSTKLEDSAMYFCASVGRGTEAFFGQGTRLTVV.

V is TRBV25-1 and J is TRBJ2-3; D may be TRBD1 (6 bases). Germline V CDR1 and CDR2: MGHDK, SYGVNS. V was cut by 3 bases and J by 2 bases, with 9 bases left in between. CDR3 length equals 14 residues. CDR3 amino acids: CASSDTGITDTQYF. The CDR3 DNA sequence: TGTGCCAGCAGTGACACAGGGATCACAGATACGCAGTATTTT. The full variable domain, in which reference TRBV25-1 and TRBJ2-3 provide the parts outside the CDR3, is EADIYQTPRYLVIGTGKKITLECSQTMGHDKMYWYQQDPGMELHLIHYSYGVNSTEKGDLSSESTVSRIRTEHFPLTLESARPSHTSQYLCASSDTGITDTQYFGPGTRLTVL.

V usage is TRBV6-1 and J usage is TRBJ2-3; 12 bases are a match to TRBD2. CDR1 MNHNS and CDR2 SASEGT come from the germline V gene. V was pared by 4 bases and J by 7 bases, with 9 bases of the junction left unmatched. The CDR3 contains 16 residues. The CDR3 DNA sequence: TGTGCCAGCAGTGTGAACTCCGGGACTAGCGGGTATACGCAGTATTTT. Amino acid sequence: CASSVNSGTSGYTQYF.

The chain uses TRBV6-6 and TRBJ2-7, with 8 bases lining up with TRBD2. The CDR3 consists of 14 residues. After removal of 5 bases from V and 4 bases from J, the junction contained 7 bases not matched to a gene. From germline, CDR1 is MNHNY and CDR2 SVGAGI (reference sequence). CDR3 protein: CASSRERGPYEQYF. CDR3 bases: TGTGCCAGCAGTCGGGAGCGGGGGCCTTACGAGCAGTACTTC.

The V call is TRBV11-2, the J call TRBJ2-5, with D unclear. Looked up from germline, CDR1 is SGHAT and CDR2 is FQNNGV. V was clipped by 5 bases and J by 2 bases, with 6 bases between them. This CDR3 comprises 12 residues. The CDR3 protein is CASSPPQETQYF. The CDR3 DNA reads TGTGCCAGCAGCCCTCCACAAGAGACCCAGTACTTC.

This clone was counted once. The chain links TRBV5-6 to TRBJ2-5; a possible D gene is TRBD1 (5 bases). Gene TRBJ2-7 matches the end of the DNA better, so the J call may be wrong. This CDR3 is built from 14 residues. CDR1 and CDR2 from the germline V gene are SGHDT and YYEEEE. The CDR3 here is CASSLWGPTYEQYF. DNA of the CDR3: TGTGCCAGCAGCTTGTGGGGCCCTACCTACGAGCAGTACTTC.

This clone was found a few times. The chain uses TRBV18 and TRBJ2-7; D not certain. The CDR3 extends over 13 amino acids. V lost 6 bases and J lost 4, with 13 bases in between. The germline V gene encodes CDR1 KGHSH and CDR2 LQKENI. CDR3 bases: TGTGCCAGCTCCCCTAATTCCATTTACGAGCAGTACTTC. It yields the protein CASSPNSIYEQYF.

This chain connects TRBV6-1 to TRBJ2-7; D is possibly TRBD2 (5 bases). The V end lost 2 bases, the J end lost 4 bases, and 21 bases lay between the germline ends. CDR3 length equals 17 residues. CDR1 and CDR2 (germline): MNHNS, SASEGT. CDR3 amino acids: CASSEQWRARTSYEQYF. The CDR3 DNA reads TGTGCCAGCAGTGAACAGTGGCGGGCACGGACGTCGTACGAGCAGTACTTC.

The chain is built from TRBV2 and TRBJ2-3; D ambiguous. CDR1 and CDR2 (germline): SNHLY, FYNNEI. This CDR3 has 14 residues. The V and J ends lost 5 bases and 1 base respectively, with 10 bases between them. CDR3 sequence reads: CASSRSTRTDTQYF. CDR3 DNA: TGTGCCAGCAGTCGGTCCACCCGCACAGATACGCAGTATTTT.

The chain uses TRBV27 and TRBJ2-1; no definite D call. CDR3 length equals 18 residues. V shed 6 bases and J shed 0 bases, with 21 bases lying between them. From germline, CDR1 is MNHEY and CDR2 SMNVEV (reference sequence). DNA for the CDR3: TGTGCCAGCAGCTTCTCATACCAGACCATTAGCTCCTACAATGAGCAGTTCTTC. This translates into CASSFSYQTISSYNEQFF.

The chain carries TRBV11-2 and TRBJ2-3, with D tentatively TRBD2 (7 bases). The CDR3 loop spans 15 amino acids. V gave up 1 base and J gave up 4 bases, with 12 bases separating them. CDR1 and CDR2 (germline): SGHAT, FQNNGV. The DNA for the CDR3 is TGTGCCAGCAGCTTAGTTGAAGGGGGGGCAGATACGCAGTATTTT. Translated, it gives CASSLVEGGADTQYF.

Comment on this clone: Different DNA sequences within this sample yield the same CDR3. The chain is built from TRBV9 and TRBJ2-3; D is ambiguous. Trimming took off 0 bases at V and 0 bases at J, with 5 bases between the two ends. CDR1 and CDR2 from the germline V gene are SGDLS and YYNGEE. This CDR3 comprises 14 residues. The CDR3 nucleotides read TGTGCCAGCAGCGTAGTACCGAGCACAGATACGCAGTATTTT. Residues: CASSVVPSTDTQYF.

This clone was detected a few times. J is TRBJ1-2 and V is TRBV6-5; D perhaps matches TRBD1 (5 bases). The CDR3 runs to 12 residues. CDR1 MNHEY and CDR2 SVGAGI come from the germline V gene. V lost 10 bases to trimming and J lost 0 bases, with 9 bases between them. The CDR3 sequence is CATRQTNYGYTF. CDR3 DNA sequence: TGTGCCACAAGACAGACTAACTATGGCTACACCTTC.

V and J are TRBV5-1 and TRBJ2-3, with 9 bases lining up with TRBD1. The CDR3 sequence is 16 residues long. The V gene's germline CDR1 is SGHRS and CDR2 YFSETQ. J was trimmed by 1 base and V by 3 bases; bases with no gene match: 6. The CDR3, as DNA: TGCGCCAGCAGCTGGTTGGGACAGGGCCGCACAGATACGCAGTATTTT. It specifies CASSWLGQGRTDTQYF.

V and J are TRBV28 and TRBJ1-3; 8 bases are a match to TRBD1. Germline loops: CDR1 MDHEN, CDR2 SYDVKM. Trimming took 3 bases from V and 7 from J; bases not matched to a gene: 8. The CDR3 covers 15 residues. The CDR3 nucleotides read TGTGCCAGCAGTTTTACAGGGGGTAGACGGAACACCATATATTTT. This translates into CASSFTGGRRNTIYF.

The chain carries TRBV5-1 and TRBJ1-1; 7 bases fit TRBD1. Losses at the gene ends were 3 bases for V and 5 bases for J; bases not matched to a gene: 7. The CDR3 loop spans 14 amino acids. From germline, CDR1 is SGHRS and CDR2 YFSETQ. CDR3 protein: CASSSRQGGTEAFF. The CDR3 DNA reads as TGCGCCAGCAGCTCGCGACAGGGAGGGACTGAAGCTTTCTTT.